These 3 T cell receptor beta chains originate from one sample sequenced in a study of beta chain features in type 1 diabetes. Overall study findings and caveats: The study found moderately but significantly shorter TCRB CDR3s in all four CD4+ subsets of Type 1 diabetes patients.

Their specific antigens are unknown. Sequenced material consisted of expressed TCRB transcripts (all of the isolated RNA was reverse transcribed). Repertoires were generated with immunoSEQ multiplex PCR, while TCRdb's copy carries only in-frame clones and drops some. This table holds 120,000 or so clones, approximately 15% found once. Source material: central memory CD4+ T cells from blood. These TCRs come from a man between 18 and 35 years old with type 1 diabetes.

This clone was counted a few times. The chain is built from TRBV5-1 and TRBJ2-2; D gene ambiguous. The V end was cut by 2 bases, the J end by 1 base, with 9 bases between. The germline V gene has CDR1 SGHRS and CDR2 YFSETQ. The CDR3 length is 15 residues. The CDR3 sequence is CASSFVLGNTGELFF. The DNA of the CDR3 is TGCGCCAGCAGCTTCGTCTTAGGGAACACCGGGGAGCTGTTTTTT.

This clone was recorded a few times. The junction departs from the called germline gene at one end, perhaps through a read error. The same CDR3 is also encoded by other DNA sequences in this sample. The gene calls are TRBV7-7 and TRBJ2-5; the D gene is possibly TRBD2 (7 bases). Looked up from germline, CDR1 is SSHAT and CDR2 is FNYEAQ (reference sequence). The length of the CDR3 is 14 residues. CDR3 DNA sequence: TGTGCTAGCAGCTTTTTCGGGGGGCGAGAGACCCAGTACTTC. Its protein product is CASSFFGGRETQYF. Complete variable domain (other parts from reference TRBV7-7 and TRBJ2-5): GAGVSQSPRYKVTKRGQDVTLRCDPISSHATLYWYQQALGQGPEFLTYFNYEAQPDKSGLPSDRFSAERPEGSISTLTIQRTEQRDSAMYRCASSFFGGRETQYFGPGTRLLVL.

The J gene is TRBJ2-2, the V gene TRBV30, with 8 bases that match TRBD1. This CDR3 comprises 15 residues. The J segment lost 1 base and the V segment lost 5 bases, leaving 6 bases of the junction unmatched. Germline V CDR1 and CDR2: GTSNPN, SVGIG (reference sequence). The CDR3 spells CAWYRGRQNTGELFF. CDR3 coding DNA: TGTGCCTGGTACAGGGGGAGGCAGAACACCGGGGAGCTGTTTTTT.